This TCR beta chain derives from a study of early T cells in non-severe SARS-CoV-2 infection. For the study at large: The authors sequenced bulk RNA from unsorted whole blood, leaving chains unpaired. Study-level points and caveats: Comparison of clonotypes with VDJdb favored anti-spike CD8 responses while missing private and CD4 specificities.

TCRdb reanalysed the 5' RACE reads using MiXCR and keeps one entry per CDR3 protein. The sample records 32,000 or so distinct CDR3 sequences, about 5% being singletons. This clonotype was detected only a few times. Antigen specificity is unknown. The sample taken for sequencing was whole blood. The receptor's source is an adult who was a healthcare worker with PCR-confirmed SARS-CoV-2 infection or an uninfected control (not recorded which).

The chain's CDR3 is CASQRGQLMNTEAFF. CDR3 nucleotides: TGTGCCAGTCAGAGGGGACAGCTTATGAACACTGAAGCTTTCTTT. The chain is built from TRBV28 and TRBJ1-1; 7 bases map to TRBD1. CDR1 is MDHEN and CDR2 is SYDVKM in the germline V gene. V lost 9 bases to trimming and J lost 0 bases; unmatched junction nucleotides: 10. The CDR3 is made up of 15 amino acids.